Below are 29 T cell receptor beta chains sequenced from a single sample in a study of blood T cell repertoires in COVID-19. Libraries were prepared by immunoSEQ multiplex PCR; TCRdb keeps only in-frame clonotypes and omits some of them. The repertoire consists of about 160,000 clones, with 60% to 85% occurring once and the leading ten covering around 8.1%. Sequenced sample: peripheral blood. The receptors shown here come from a man aged 55 to 70 with acute or convalescent COVID-19.

The V call is TRBV4-3, the J call TRBJ2-2; TRBD2 matches at 8 bases. Trimming took 0 bases from V and 3 from J; bases not matched to a gene: 6. The CDR3 covers 17 residues. Germline CDR1 and CDR2: LGHNA and YSLEER. CDR3 DNA: TGCGCCAGCAGCCAAGAACCAGCGGGGGATGACACCGGGGAGCTGTTTTTT. It is translated as CASSQEPAGDDTGELFF.

A single count supports this clone. The gene calls are TRBV7-3 and TRBJ2-5; 14 nucleotides match TRBD2. The CDR3 is 16 residues long. Trimming cost V 5 bases and J 5 bases; bases outside gene matches: 7. The germline V gene encodes CDR1 SGHTA and CDR2 FQGTGA. CDR3 coding DNA: TGTGCCAGCAGCCTCGGGACTAGCGGGGGTCTGGAGACCCAGTACTTC. Protein product: CASSLGTSGGLETQYF.

The V call is TRBV11-2, the J call TRBJ1-2, with 9 positions matching TRBD1. The germline CDR1 and CDR2 sequences are SGHAT and FQNNGV. The J segment lost 5 bases and the V segment lost 2 bases, leaving 3 bases of the junction unmatched. The CDR3 has 14 amino acids. DNA of the CDR3: TGTGCCAGCAGCTTACGGACAGGGGATTATGGCTACACCTTC. Its translation: CASSLRTGDYGYTF.

This chain uses TRBV11-3 with TRBJ2-2, with D unclear. The CDR3 is 15 residues long. The germline V gene has CDR1 SGHNT and CDR2 YENEEA. Trimming left V 4 bases short and J 1 base short, with 10 bases between. The CDR3 DNA is TGTGCCAGCAGCTCGCGGAGTAGGAACACCGGGGAGCTGTTTTTT. Protein product: CASSSRSRNTGELFF.

CDR3 nucleotide sequence: TGTGCCAGCAGCTTATTGGCGGGGGTCTCCGGCACTGAAGCTTTCTTT. Protein sequence: CASSLLAGVSGTEAFF. The chain uses TRBV7-9 and TRBJ1-1; the D gene is possibly TRBD1 (5 bases). Germline CDR1 and CDR2: SEHNR and FQNEAQ (reference sequence). V lost 2 bases and J lost 4, with 17 bases in between. The CDR3 runs 16 residues.

V usage is TRBV5-4 and J usage is TRBJ1-2; no firm D call. Germline V lookup: CDR1 SGHNT, CDR2 YYREEE (reference sequence). V lost 0 bases and J 4 bases, leaving 10 bases between the germline ends. The CDR3 totals 14 residues. The CDR3 loop is CASSLDNMLYGYTF. The CDR3 DNA follows: TGTGCCAGCAGCTTGGACAACATGCTCTATGGCTACACCTTC.

The chain couples TRBV7-9 to TRBJ1-3; D not resolved. Trimming left V 5 bases short and J 4 bases short, with 15 bases between. CDR3 size: 15 residues. Germline V gene data show CDR1 as SEHNR and CDR2 as FQNEAQ (reference sequence). CDR3 sequence: CASSPPLPTGNTIYF. The DNA for the CDR3 is TGTGCCAGCAGCCCCCCTTTACCGACAGGAAACACCATATATTTT.

The gene calls are TRBV11-2 and TRBJ1-2; perhaps TRBD1 as D (5 bases). V shed 7 bases and J shed 10 bases, with 19 bases lying between them. There are 13 residues in the CDR3. Per the germline V gene, CDR1 is SGHAT and CDR2 is FQNNGV. CDR3 nucleotide sequence: TGTGCCAGCATACTACCCAGGGAATCCGTCTACACCTTC. It specifies CASILPRESVYTF.

V is TRBV27 and J is TRBJ2-2; possibly TRBD1 for D (6 bases). The germline gives CDR1 MNHEY, CDR2 SMNVEV (reference sequence). The V end was cut by 3 bases, the J end by 0 bases, with 11 bases between. The CDR3 contains 16 residues. CDR3 amino acids: CASSLTGDSNTGELFF. The CDR3 coding sequence is TGTGCCAGCAGTTTGACAGGAGATTCGAACACCGGGGAGCTGTTTTTT.

The chain couples TRBV11-2 to TRBJ2-5; D not certain. Looked up from germline, CDR1 is SGHAT and CDR2 is FQNNGV. The CDR3 runs to 13 residues. Between the trimmed V and J ends, which lost 2 bases and 4 bases, there was a span of 8 bases. The CDR3 here is CASSLQRLETQYF. CDR3 nucleotide sequence: TGTGCCAGCAGCTTACAGCGATTAGAGACCCAGTACTTC.

The rearrangement links TRBV4-1 to TRBJ1-6; 7 nucleotides agree with TRBD1. The CDR3 loop spans 15 amino acids. Per germline, CDR1 MGHRA and CDR2 YSYEKL. J was trimmed by 7 bases and V by 0 bases; bases with no gene match: 3. This CDR3 is CASSQEDRENSPLHF. The CDR3 bases are TGCGCCAGCAGCCAAGAAGACAGGGAAAATTCACCCCTCCACTTT.

This chain uses TRBV6-5 with TRBJ2-2; 7 bases are a match to TRBD1. Germline assignment: CDR1 MNHEY and CDR2 SVGAGI. The CDR3 sequence is 15 residues long. V lost 6 bases to trimming and J lost 3 bases; unmatched junction nucleotides: 7. CDR3 in amino acids: CASRPGGMDTGELFF. CDR3 DNA sequence: TGTGCCAGCAGACCAGGGGGAATGGACACCGGGGAGCTGTTTTTT.

A single count supports this clone. The chain carries TRBV9 and TRBJ1-2, with 8 bases that match TRBD1. CDR3 length: 21 residues. V lost 4 bases and J lost 0; bases outside the gene matches: 23. Per the germline V gene, CDR1 is SGDLS and CDR2 is YYNGEE. The CDR3 DNA is TGTGCCAGCAGCAACACACGGGTAAGGAGGACAGGGTGTTTCCCTAACTATGGCTACACCTTC. Its protein is CASSNTRVRRTGCFPNYGYTF.

The chain is built from TRBV2 and TRBJ1-1; D ambiguous. Trimming shortened V by 2 bases and J by 1 base, and 8 bases separated the two germline ends. CDR1 SNHLY and CDR2 FYNNEI come from the germline V gene. The CDR3 is made up of 14 amino acids. CDR3 region: CASSERSTNTEAFF. The DNA for the CDR3 is TGTGCCAGCAGTGAACGGAGTACGAACACTGAAGCTTTCTTT.

This clone was seen only once. J is TRBJ2-7 and V is TRBV13, with D possibly being TRBD1 (6 bases). From germline, CDR1 is PRHDT and CDR2 FYEKMQ (reference sequence). This CDR3 region has 11 residues. V was pared by 5 bases and J by 6 bases, with 8 bases between. The CDR3 DNA follows: TGTGCCAGCAGCGGACAGCTCGAGCAGTACTTC. Protein product: CASSGQLEQYF.

The gene calls are TRBV7-2 and TRBJ1-5; D is ambiguous. Germline V gene data show CDR1 as SGHTA and CDR2 as FQGNSA. The length of the CDR3 is 13 residues. V was shortened by 2 bases and J by 5 bases, with 7 bases between the two germline ends. The CDR3 nucleotides are TGTGCCAGCAGCTTAAACTATGATCAGCCCCAGCATTTT. Amino acid sequence: CASSLNYDQPQHF.

The V gene is TRBV12-3 or TRBV12-4, the J gene TRBJ1-2; D not certain. The CDR3 runs 12 residues. Trimming stripped 4 bases from V and 6 bases from J, with 9 bases between. The CDR3 reads CASSYELDGYTF. CDR3 DNA sequence: TGTGCCAGCAGTTATGAGCTTGATGGCTACACCTTC.

The rearrangement uses TRBV6-4 and TRBJ2-3; D is unresolved. The CDR3 contains 14 residues. Trimming shortened V by 4 bases and J by 2 bases, and 10 bases separated the two germline ends. CDR1 and CDR2 (germline): MRHNA, SNTAGT. Written as DNA, the CDR3 is TGTGCCAGCAGTGGCGACTCCCCCACAGATACGCAGTATTTT. Its translation: CASSGDSPTDTQYF.

The rearrangement links TRBV9 to TRBJ1-6, with 10 bases identical to TRBD1. Germline CDR1 SGDLS, CDR2 YYNGEE. The CDR3 extends over 14 amino acids. V trimming: 5 bases; J trimming: 7 bases; junction bases outside the gene matches: 3. The CDR3 is CASSEDRGNSPLHF. The CDR3 DNA follows: TGTGCCAGCAGTGAGGACAGGGGGAATTCACCCCTCCACTTT. The full variable domain, rest sourced from reference TRBV9 and TRBJ1-6, is DSGVTQTPKHLITATGQRVTLRCSPRSGDLSVYWYQQSLDQGLQFLIQYYNGEERAKGNILERFSAQQFPDLHSELNLSSLELGDSALYFCASSEDRGNSPLHFGNGTRLTVT.

This chain uses TRBV6-5 with TRBJ1-6; D ambiguous. The V gene's germline CDR1 is MNHEY and CDR2 SVGAGI. The CDR3 is made up of 15 amino acids. V was clipped by 5 bases and J by 6 bases, with 14 bases between them. CDR3 nucleotides: TGTGCCAGCAGTCTGATGGCCGAGGCTAATTCACCCCTCCACTTT. Amino acids: CASSLMAEANSPLHF.

V and J are TRBV4-3 and TRBJ2-1; a possible D gene is TRBD1 (7 bases). V lost 1 base to trimming and J lost 1 base, with 11 bases between them. The CDR3 length is 16 residues. CDR1 is LGHNA and CDR2 is YSLEER in the germline V gene. CDR3 coding DNA: TGCGCCAGCAGCCAAGGGTCAGGGGGGTCCTACAATGAGCAGTTCTTC. This gives the protein CASSQGSGGSYNEQFF.

The CDR3 DNA follows: TGCGCCAGCAGCCAAAAGCGGGGGACCTCGAGTGAGCAGTTCTTC. The encoded protein is CASSQKRGTSSEQFF. The chain is built from TRBV4-1 and TRBJ2-1, with TRBD2 matching over 8 bases. CDR3 size: 15 residues. Germline-derived CDR1 and CDR2 are MGHRA and YSYEKL. V dropped 2 bases and J dropped 9; count of bases not matched to a gene: 9.

This clone was counted a few times. V gene TRBV3-1 (or the pseudogene TRBV3-2) combines with J gene TRBJ2-5, with a possible D match to TRBD2 (5 bases). Germline V gene sequence: CDR1 LGHDT, CDR2 YNNKEL (reference sequence). Trimming pared 4 bases from V and 5 bases from J, leaving 17 bases between. The CDR3 is made up of 15 amino acids. CDR3 bases: TGTGCCAGCAGCCTCCGTTCTAGCCGTTGGGAGACCCAGTACTTC. Protein: CASSLRSSRWETQYF.

The rearrangement links TRBV28 to TRBJ1-5, with TRBD1 matching over 7 bases. The germline gives CDR1 MDHEN, CDR2 SYDVKM. The J segment lost 2 bases and the V segment lost 10 bases, leaving 8 bases of the junction unmatched. This CDR3 is 14 amino acids long. The CDR3 DNA reads TGTGCCACCACGACAGGGAGTCGCAATCAGCCCCAGCATTTT. Translated: CATTTGSRNQPQHF.

The chain joins TRBV18 to TRBJ1-1; no firm D call. Trimming removed 1 base from V and 5 bases from J, with 11 bases in between. CDR3 length: 14 amino acids. Germline CDR1 and CDR2: KGHSH and LQKENI. The CDR3, as DNA: TGTGCCAGCTCACCACAAACTGGTTGGACTGAAGCTTTCTTT. Protein: CASSPQTGWTEAFF.

The chain carries TRBV3-1 (or the pseudogene TRBV3-2) and TRBJ2-7, with unresolved D. This CDR3 has 12 residues. V was cut by 6 bases and J by 0 bases, with 6 bases left in between. Germline CDR1 is LGHDT and CDR2 is YNNKEL (reference sequence). CDR3 region: CASSRSSYEQYF. In DNA, the CDR3 is TGTGCCAGCAGTCGGAGCTCCTACGAGCAGTACTTC.

The genes are TRBV9 and TRBJ2-7, with 13 bases identical to TRBD2. The CDR3 covers 16 residues. CDR1 and CDR2 (germline): SGDLS, YYNGEE. V lost 4 bases and J lost 2; bases outside the gene matches: 6. The CDR3 sequence is CASSYTGTSGAYEQYF. The DNA of the CDR3 is TGTGCCAGCAGCTATACCGGGACTAGCGGGGCCTACGAGCAGTACTTC.

The chain is built from TRBV19 and TRBJ1-2; no firm D call. Germline V lookup: CDR1 LNHDA, CDR2 SQIVND (reference sequence). The CDR3 spans 18 residues. Trimming removed 5 bases from V and 3 bases from J, with 25 bases in between. The CDR3 coding sequence is TGTGCCAGTAGTCGTAAATTGGTTAGTTGGGAGGACCACTATGGCTACACCTTC. Encoded protein: CASSRKLVSWEDHYGYTF.

This chain connects TRBV12-5 to TRBJ2-7; 7 positions match TRBD1. The junction had 1 base not matched to a gene; V was cut back by 3 bases and J by 2 bases. CDR3 length: 13 residues. Germline CDR1 LGHNT, CDR2 FRNRAP. CDR3 region: CASGLDRAYEQYF. CDR3 coding DNA: TGTGCTAGTGGTTTAGACAGGGCCTACGAGCAGTACTTC.